This T cell receptor (beta chain) was observed in a study of shared clonotypes between healthy human individuals. Study observations and caveats: Tissues were not sampled, only blood, and their repertoires likely differ. The genetic and exposure-history diversity represented was limited by few donors.

Naive CD4+ cells were CD45RA-selected; the remaining cells were memory. Points on this clone: Its antigen is undetermined.

Germline-derived CDR1 and CDR2 are MDHEN and SYDVKM. Trimming at V came to 3 bases and at J to 6 bases, leaving 8 bases not matched to a gene. The CDR3 sequence is 15 residues long. The repertoire was sequenced with immunoSEQ multiplex PCR; TCRdb's copy has only in-frame clones and lacks some. The table includes under 600,000 clones, 95% to 98% detected once. V usage is TRBV28 and J usage is TRBJ2-4; 7 bases agree with TRBD1. The TCR sequence derives from a woman aged 25 to 39 in good health. The sample taken for sequencing was naive CD4+ T cells sorted from blood. Regarding subset: CD45RA+ positively selected. CDR3 loop: CASSFAGTDRNIQYF. The CDR3 DNA sequence: TGTGCCAGCAGTTTCGCCGGGACAGATAGAAACATTCAGTACTTC.